Below are 22 T cell receptor beta chains sequenced from a single sample in a study of T cell repertoires in cytomegalovirus infection. TCRdb reanalysed the reads using MiXCR and keeps one entry per CDR3 protein. In the table there are some 500,000 distinct CDR3 sequences, over 35% of which are singletons. No antigens are known for them. Sequenced material: cultured PBMCs, taken from culture after CMV antigen stimulation. These TCRs come from a human donor in good health (CMV status not recorded). Some clones in this sample may be carry-over from other donors' samples.

The chain couples TRBV7-9 to TRBJ2-5; D remains unclear. The CDR3 is made up of 14 amino acids. Between the trimmed V and J ends, which lost 1 base and 0 bases, there was a span of 6 bases. Per the germline V gene, CDR1 is SEHNR and CDR2 is FQNEAQ (reference sequence). CDR3 coding DNA: TGTGCCAGCAGCTTAGATCAGTACCAAGAGACCCAGTACTTC. Its translation: CASSLDQYQETQYF.

The table lists this clonotype with a few counts. This chain connects TRBV7-2 to TRBJ2-5; D is unresolved. The CDR3 spans 15 residues. The V and J ends lost 5 bases and 0 bases respectively, with 13 bases between them. Germline loops: CDR1 SGHTA, CDR2 FQGNSA. CDR3 sequence reads: CASSPQPAHQETQYF. CDR3 nucleotide sequence: TGTGCCAGCAGCCCCCAGCCGGCTCACCAAGAGACCCAGTACTTC.

The rearrangement joins TRBV27 to TRBJ2-3; TRBD2 is a possible D gene (6 bases). Germline V gene sequence: CDR1 MNHEY, CDR2 SMNVEV (reference sequence). V was pared by 10 bases and J by 6 bases, with 26 bases between. This CDR3 has 16 amino acids. CDR3 coding DNA: TGTGCCACCAGAGTTGACCGAGGACTACGAGGGGATACGCAGTATTTT. The encoded protein is CATRVDRGLRGDTQYF.

The rearrangement uses TRBV7-2 and TRBJ2-5; 12 positions agree with TRBD2. V was clipped by 5 bases and J by 4 bases; unmatched bases: 5. Germline assignment: CDR1 SGHTA and CDR2 FQGNSA. The CDR3 consists of 15 residues. CDR3 sequence (DNA): TGTGCCAGCAGCACACTAGCGGGGGGCCTAGAGACCCAGTACTTC. It codes for CASSTLAGGLETQYF.

This chain connects TRBV28 to TRBJ2-7, with 8 bases identical to TRBD2. CDR1 and CDR2 (germline): MDHEN, SYDVKM. The CDR3 loop spans 12 amino acids. V dropped 6 bases and J dropped 6; count of bases not matched to a gene: 4. CDR3 in amino acids: CASRLAGGEQYF. CDR3 DNA sequence: TGTGCCAGCAGGCTAGCGGGCGGCGAGCAGTACTTC.

The CDR3 DNA follows: TGTGCCAGCAGCTTTGACCCGGGACAGGGAGCCCTCGAGCAGTACTTC. Translation gives CASSFDPGQGALEQYF. V is TRBV7-6 and J is TRBJ2-7; 9 nucleotides agree with TRBD1. In germline, CDR1 is SGHVS, CDR2 FNYEAQ. This CDR3 has 16 amino acids. V trimming: 3 bases; J trimming: 6 bases; junction bases outside the gene matches: 12.

The chain is built from TRBV19 and TRBJ2-3, with 11 bases that match TRBD2. The junction had 7 bases not matched to a gene; V was cut back by 3 bases and J by 5 bases. This CDR3 is built from 16 residues. Germline CDR1 is LNHDA and CDR2 is SQIVND (reference sequence). The CDR3 DNA reads as TGTGCCAGTAGTATTGCTAGCGGGGGGTTTGGAGATACGCAGTATTTT. It yields the protein CASSIASGGFGDTQYF.

This clonotype was observed many times. This chain's CDR3 is CASSLSGGSADTQYF. CDR3 coding DNA: TGTGCCAGCAGCTTAAGTGGTGGTTCGGCAGATACGCAGTATTTT. V usage is TRBV7-2 and J usage is TRBJ2-3; D uncertain. The CDR3 spans 15 residues. V gave up 2 bases and J gave up 4 bases, with 13 bases separating them. Germline assignment: CDR1 SGHTA and CDR2 FQGNSA.

This clonotype was counted between two and nine times. The chain recombines TRBV4-3 with TRBJ1-4; D remains unclear. The V end was cut by 4 bases, the J end by 8 bases, with 14 bases between. The germline CDR1 and CDR2 sequences are LGHNA and YSLEER. CDR3 size: 14 residues. CDR3 residues: CASSLEYSGEKLFF. In nucleotides, the CDR3 is TGCGCCAGCAGCCTAGAATATAGTGGGGAAAAACTGTTTTTT.

In this sample, this clonotype turned up a few times. The chain links TRBV20-1 to TRBJ1-4, with no clear D. Germline V gene sequence: CDR1 DFQATT, CDR2 SNEGSKA (reference sequence). This CDR3 region has 15 residues. Trimming stripped 6 bases from V and 5 bases from J, with 19 bases between. This chain's CDR3 is CSAPGLRPQNEKLFF. Written as DNA, the CDR3 is TGCAGTGCCCCCGGCCTTAGGCCGCAAAATGAAAAACTGTTTTTT.

The chain combines TRBV28 with TRBJ1-2; TRBD1 is a possible D gene (5 bases). Trimming stripped 8 bases from V and 4 bases from J, with 11 bases between. The germline CDR1 and CDR2 sequences are MDHEN and SYDVKM. This CDR3 has 12 amino acids. The CDR3 is CASARQPYGYTF. The CDR3 nucleotides read TGTGCCAGCGCTAGACAGCCCTATGGCTACACCTTC.

The CDR3 DNA sequence: TGTGCCAGCAGAGCAGGACCTTCGTATGAGACCCAGTACTTC. Protein product: CASRAGPSYETQYF. The V call is TRBV6-1, the J call TRBJ2-5; no clear D. V was trimmed by 6 bases and J by 5 bases, leaving 16 bases between them. Germline V gene data show CDR1 as MNHNS and CDR2 as SASEGT. This CDR3 has 14 residues.

This chain connects TRBV18 to TRBJ1-1, with D perhaps matching TRBD1 (6 bases). V gave up 2 bases and J gave up 3 bases, with 10 bases separating them. Germline values: CDR1 KGHSH, CDR2 LQKENI. CDR3 length: 14 residues. The CDR3 spells CASSPDRRYTEAFF. The CDR3 region has the DNA TGTGCCAGCTCACCAGACAGGAGGTACACTGAAGCTTTCTTT. Drawing the rest from reference TRBV18 and TRBJ1-1, the complete variable domain is NAGVMQNPRHLVRRRGQEARLRCSPMKGHSHVYWYRQLPEEGLKFMVYLQKENIIDESGMPKERFSAEFPKEGPSILRIQQVVRGDSAAYFCASSPDRRYTEAFFGQGTRLTVV.

This clonotype appeared a few times. The gene calls are TRBV6-5 and TRBJ1-1; D possibly corresponds to TRBD1 (5 bases). Germline V gene lookup returns CDR1 MNHEY and CDR2 SVGAGI. V shed 2 bases and J shed 1 base, with 8 bases lying between them. The CDR3 sequence is 14 residues long. Here the CDR3 reads CASSYGGENTEAFF. CDR3 bases: TGTGCCAGCAGTTACGGGGGGGAGAACACTGAAGCTTTCTTT.

CDR3 amino acids: CASSLATAGRSGNTIYF. As DNA, the CDR3 is TGTGCCAGCAGCTTAGCGACGGCAGGGCGGTCTGGAAACACCATATATTTT. This sequence joins TRBV7-2 and TRBJ1-3; D may be TRBD1 (5 bases). In germline, CDR1 is SGHTA, CDR2 FQGNSA. CDR3 size: 17 residues. V lost 0 bases to trimming and J lost 1 base, with 13 bases between them.

This chain uses TRBV19 with TRBJ2-1; the D gene is possibly TRBD1 (6 bases). This CDR3 comprises 19 residues. Trimming cost V 0 bases and J 4 bases, with 22 bases left between them. Germline CDR1 is LNHDA and CDR2 is SQIVND (reference sequence). CDR3 DNA: TGTGCCAGTAGTATAGACTCCGGGACATCGTCATTGGGATACAATGAGCAGTTCTTC. Protein sequence: CASSIDSGTSSLGYNEQFF.

This clonotype came up a few times. The chain has TRBV6-5 and TRBJ2-1; 10 positions agree with TRBD1. J was trimmed by 9 bases and V by 4 bases; bases with no gene match: 6. The CDR3 length is 14 residues. The germline V gene has CDR1 MNHEY and CDR2 SVGAGI. CDR3: CASSSMTGGFEQFF. CDR3 nucleotide sequence: TGTGCCAGCAGTTCCATGACAGGGGGCTTTGAGCAGTTCTTC.

The chain combines TRBV24-1 with TRBJ2-1; no clear D gene. In germline, CDR1 is KGHDR, CDR2 SFDVKD. This CDR3 spans 13 amino acids. V was cut by 3 bases and J by 5 bases, with 7 bases left in between. This chain's CDR3 is CATSDGPHNEQFF. The CDR3 region has the DNA TGTGCCACCAGTGATGGCCCACACAATGAGCAGTTCTTC.

This clonotype showed up many times. The chain couples TRBV7-9 to TRBJ2-3; the D is unclear. V was cut by 6 bases and J by 3 bases, with 4 bases left in between. The CDR3 totals 11 residues. Germline CDR1 reads SEHNR; CDR2 reads FQNEAQ (reference sequence). The CDR3 region is CASSITDTQYF. CDR3 bases: TGTGCCAGCAGTATTACAGATACGCAGTATTTT.

The chain employs TRBV6-2 or TRBV6-3 and TRBJ2-1; TRBD2 agrees at 8 bases. Germline loops: CDR1 MNHEY, CDR2 SVGEGT. J lost 6 bases, V lost 7 bases, and 11 bases had no gene match. There are 15 residues in the CDR3. CDR3 sequence reads: CASTTRTSQTNEQFF. CDR3 DNA: TGTGCCAGCACCACAAGGACTAGCCAAACCAATGAGCAGTTCTTC.

V gene TRBV6-6 combines with J gene TRBJ2-5, with TRBD2 matching over 14 bases. V was clipped by 5 bases and J by 7 bases; unmatched bases: 12. This CDR3 spans 17 amino acids. CDR1 is MNHNY, CDR2 SVGAGI, per germline (reference sequence). Here the CDR3 DNA reads TGTGCCAGCAGTCCCTCCAGACTAGCGGGGGGGCGAGGGACCCAGTACTTC. Amino acids: CASSPSRLAGGRGTQYF.

The gene calls are TRBV7-9 and TRBJ2-5; D may be TRBD2 (6 bases). The CDR3 is made up of 12 amino acids. Germline V lookup: CDR1 SEHNR, CDR2 FQNEAQ (reference sequence). V shed 6 bases and J shed 5 bases, with 10 bases lying between them. CDR3 amino acids: CASRGGGETQYF. The CDR3 region has the DNA TGTGCCAGCAGAGGAGGAGGGGAGACCCAGTACTTC.